This T cell receptor (beta chain) appears in the sequencing data of a study of OX40 agonist ivuxolimab in advanced cancers. Study summary: Cancers in dose escalation were hepatocellular, melanoma, renal cell and head and neck.

Turning to this clone: Its antigen is not known.

Study-wide points: Patients who responded partially at 0.1-3.0 mg/kg showed clonal expansion ranking among the lowest.

V lost 0 bases, J lost 8 bases, and 13 bases lay in between. The CDR3 is made up of 15 amino acids. CDR1 and CDR2 from the germline V gene are MNHEY and SVGAGI. Data came from immunoSEQ multiplex PCR; TCRdb stores just in-frame clones and leaves some out. The table lists under 75,000 clones, about 90% of them singletons. The chain joins TRBV6-5 to TRBJ1-4; D is possibly TRBD1 (6 bases). The receptor was derived from an adult with an advanced solid tumor such as melanoma, head and neck, liver or kidney cancer. The source material was CD4+ or CD8+ T cells sorted from blood, sampled in a trial of the OX40 agonist ivuxolimab. The DNA of the CDR3 is TGTGCCAGCAGTTACTCGAAGAGGGACAACGAAAAACTGTTTTTT. This translates into CASSYSKRDNEKLFF.